The 31 T cell receptor beta chains presented below share a single source sample, sequenced in a study of blood T cell repertoires in COVID-19. The table came from immunoSEQ multiplex PCR; TCRdb's copy has only in-frame clones and leaves some out. The sample includes 200,000 to 250,000 clones, 70% to 85% of them seen just once. Sample: peripheral blood. The origin of the receptors is a man aged 50 or older with active or convalescent COVID-19.

This clone came up a few times. This sequence joins TRBV2 and TRBJ2-6, with a possible D match to TRBD2 (5 bases). Germline CDR1 SNHLY, CDR2 FYNNEI. There are 17 residues in the CDR3. V dropped 10 bases and J dropped 0 bases, with 19 bases sitting between them. The CDR3 spells CATSGFVVSSGANVLTF. The CDR3 coding sequence is TGTGCCACATCGGGGTTTGTGGTTTCCTCTGGGGCCAACGTCCTGACTTTC.

The rearrangement links TRBV27 to TRBJ1-5, with D possibly matching TRBD1 (5 bases). Trimming shortened V by 4 bases and J by 4 bases, and 8 bases separated the two germline ends. Germline assignment: CDR1 MNHEY and CDR2 SMNVEV (reference sequence). The CDR3 runs to 13 residues. CDR3 in DNA: TGTGCCAGCAGTTCGACAGAGAATCAGCCCCAGCATTTT. Residues: CASSSTENQPQHF.

The chain carries TRBV7-9 and TRBJ1-1; 9 nucleotides line up with TRBD1. CDR3 length equals 14 residues. V lost 3 bases, J lost 5 bases, and 4 bases stayed unmatched. Per the germline V gene, CDR1 is SEHNR and CDR2 is FQNEAQ (reference sequence). In DNA form, the CDR3 reads TGTGCCAGCAGCTTCGGACAGGGGAGTACTGAAGCTTTCTTT. It codes for CASSFGQGSTEAFF.

The J gene is TRBJ2-5, the V gene TRBV5-1; 7 bases match TRBD1. Germline V gene data show CDR1 as SGHRS and CDR2 as YFSETQ. This CDR3 has 14 residues. V lost 4 bases to trimming and J lost 2 bases; unmatched junction nucleotides: 5. The CDR3 loop reads CASSVQGVQETQYF. For the CDR3, the DNA is TGCGCCAGCAGCGTCCAGGGGGTTCAAGAGACCCAGTACTTC.

This chain links TRBV9 with TRBJ1-2; 7 bases agree with TRBD1. CDR1 and CDR2 from the germline V gene are SGDLS and YYNGEE. CDR3 length: 14 amino acids. V lost 4 bases, J lost 3 bases, and 6 bases stayed unmatched. CDR3 sequence (DNA): TGTGCCAGCAGCAACCGGGACAGCCACTATGGCTACACCTTC. Protein sequence: CASSNRDSHYGYTF.

The rearrangement joins TRBV7-2 to TRBJ2-7; 7 nucleotides line up with TRBD1. Germline CDR1 is SGHTA and CDR2 is FQGNSA. The CDR3 covers 15 residues. V gave up 2 bases and J gave up 5 bases; unmatched junction bases: 9. CDR3 in amino acids: CASSLMTGSPNEQYF. In DNA form, the CDR3 reads TGTGCCAGCAGCTTAATGACAGGGTCCCCTAACGAGCAGTACTTC. Variable domain in full (rest from reference TRBV7-2 and TRBJ2-7): GAGVSQSPSNKVTEKGKDVELRCDPISGHTALYWYRQSLGQGLEFLIYFQGNSAPDKSGLPSDRFSAERTGGSVSTLTIQRTQQEDSAVYLCASSLMTGSPNEQYFGPGTRLTVT.

This rearrangement joins TRBV6-5 to TRBJ1-5, with D possibly matching TRBD1 (6 bases). Germline V lookup: CDR1 MNHEY, CDR2 SVGAGI. This CDR3 has 14 amino acids. V was cut by 8 bases and J by 3 bases, with 14 bases left in between. CDR3 loop: CASGNRAPNQPQHF. CDR3 bases: TGTGCCAGCGGGAACAGGGCCCCCAATCAGCCCCAGCATTTT.

The rearrangement uses TRBV7-9 and TRBJ2-2, with 7 bases matching TRBD1. The V gene's germline CDR1 is SEHNR and CDR2 FQNEAQ (reference sequence). Trimming cost V 4 bases and J 0 bases; bases outside gene matches: 8. The CDR3 covers 17 residues. For the CDR3, the DNA is TGTGCCAGCAGCTACTTTCGACAGGGAGCGAACACCGGGGAGCTGTTTTTT. Protein: CASSYFRQGANTGELFF.

J is TRBJ2-5 and V is TRBV7-3; 9 nucleotides line up with TRBD2. Germline assignment: CDR1 SGHTA and CDR2 FQGTGA. With 5 bases clipped from V and 4 bases from J, the junction kept 8 bases outside the gene matches. This CDR3 comprises 15 residues. The CDR3 nucleotides are TGTGCCAGCAGCCTCGGGACTAGCTTTGGAGAGACCCAGTACTTC. Residues: CASSLGTSFGETQYF.

V is TRBV2 and J is TRBJ2-1, with 13 nucleotides matching TRBD2. With V trimmed by 6 bases and J by 9 bases, 8 bases remained unmatched. CDR3 length: 15 residues. Looked up from germline, CDR1 is SNHLY and CDR2 is FYNNEI. The DNA for the CDR3 is TGTGCCAGCAGGGGGGGACTAGCGGGATCGGGTGAGCAGTTCTTC. Translated, it gives CASRGGLAGSGEQFF.

The rearrangement links TRBV6-6 to TRBJ1-1, with a weak D call TRBD1 (5 bases). CDR3 length: 13 amino acids. V was pared by 4 bases and J by 3 bases, with 9 bases between. Per germline, CDR1 MNHNY and CDR2 SVGAGI (reference sequence). CDR3 loop: CASSSGGDTEAFF. CDR3 bases: TGTGCCAGCAGTTCCGGGGGAGACACTGAAGCTTTCTTT.

The chain couples TRBV10-3 to TRBJ1-5; possibly TRBD1 for D (6 bases). The germline V and J ends were trimmed by 0 bases and 4 bases, with 7 bases remaining between them. The CDR3 covers 14 residues. The germline CDR1 and CDR2 sequences are ENHRY and SYGVKD. CDR3 loop: CAISESDSNQPQHF. DNA of the CDR3: TGTGCCATCAGTGAGTCGGACAGTAATCAGCCCCAGCATTTT.

The J gene is TRBJ2-7, the V gene TRBV19, with TRBD2 matching 11 bases. The CDR3 consists of 16 residues. Looked up from germline, CDR1 is LNHDA and CDR2 is SQIVND (reference sequence). Trimming cost V 7 bases and J 7 bases; bases outside gene matches: 15. In nucleotides, the CDR3 is TGTGCCAGTAAGGCTAGCGGGAGGTTCGGGGAAGGTGAGCAGTACTTC. It specifies CASKASGRFGEGEQYF.

This rearrangement joins TRBV9 to TRBJ1-1; D possibly corresponds to TRBD1 (6 bases). V was pared by 5 bases and J by 1 base, with 9 bases between. The CDR3 is 13 residues long. Germline CDR1 is SGDLS and CDR2 is YYNGEE. CDR3 residues: CASSRTENTEAFF. The CDR3 DNA reads TGTGCCAGCAGTCGGACAGAGAACACTGAAGCTTTCTTT.

This clone has only a few counts. The same CDR3 is also encoded by other DNA sequences in this sample. V and J are TRBV5-1 and TRBJ2-7; 16 bases align to TRBD2. Trimming cost V 4 bases and J 6 bases; bases outside gene matches: 10. Germline V gene sequence: CDR1 SGHRS, CDR2 YFSETQ. The CDR3 sequence is 17 residues long. CDR3 bases: TGCGCCAGCAGCAGGGGACTAGCGGGAGGGGGGCCAGGCGAGCAGTACTTC. As protein: CASSRGLAGGGPGEQYF.

The V call is TRBV7-2, the J call TRBJ2-1, with 10 bases fitting TRBD2. Germline V gene sequence: CDR1 SGHTA, CDR2 FQGNSA. V shed 5 bases and J 5 bases; nucleotides not matched to a gene: 9. The CDR3 extends over 16 amino acids. CDR3 sequence (DNA): TGTGCCAGCAGCAGAGGACTAGCGGCTTTTGACAATGAGCAGTTCTTC. It encodes CASSRGLAAFDNEQFF.

The rearrangement links TRBV5-5 to TRBJ2-3; D is ambiguous. V was cut by 1 base and J by 1 base, with 13 bases left in between. This CDR3 comprises 16 residues. Germline V CDR1 and CDR2: SGHKS, YYEKEE (reference sequence). CDR3 nucleotides: TGTGCCAGCAGCTTGCCACCCCTGTCGGGCACAGATACGCAGTATTTT. This encodes CASSLPPLSGTDTQYF.

DNA for the CDR3: TGTGCCACCAGTGATTTTCGAGCGAGAGGGACTAGCACAGATACGCAGTATTTT. Translation: CATSDFRARGTSTDTQYF. The rearrangement links TRBV24-1 to TRBJ2-3; the D gene is possibly TRBD2 (6 bases). CDR1 is KGHDR and CDR2 is SFDVKD in the germline V gene. The CDR3 contains 18 residues. Trimming pared 1 base from V and 0 bases from J, leaving 16 bases between.

For the CDR3, the DNA is TGCGCCAGCAGGAGGGGGACATGTATCACTGAAGCTTTCTTT. Translating gives CASRRGTCITEAFF. J is TRBJ1-1 and V is TRBV23-1; TRBD1 might be the D (6 bases). TRBV23-1 is identified as an open reading frame with a role that is uncertain. Trimming cost V 6 bases and J 4 bases, with 15 bases left between them. The CDR3 length is 14 residues.

The CDR3 loop is CASSKQQYRGIGAFF. CDR3 DNA sequence: TGTGCCAGTAGCAAACAACAATACAGGGGCATCGGAGCTTTCTTT. This chain links TRBV19 with TRBJ1-1; 7 bases match TRBD1. The ends lost 6 bases at V and 10 bases at J; junction bases unmatched: 17. Germline V gene lookup returns CDR1 LNHDA and CDR2 SQIVND (reference sequence). The CDR3 has 15 amino acids. The full variable domain, in which reference TRBV19 and TRBJ1-1 provide the parts outside the CDR3, is DGGITQSPKYLFRKEGQNVTLSCEQNLNHDAMYWYRQDPGQGLRLIYYSQIVNDFQKGDIAEGYSVSREKKESFPLTVTSAQKNPTAFYLCASSKQQYRGIGAFFGQGTRLTVV.

The V gene is TRBV7-2, the J gene TRBJ2-7; D is unresolved. Germline V gene lookup returns CDR1 SGHTA and CDR2 FQGNSA. The length of the CDR3 is 15 residues. Trimming removed 4 bases from V and 1 base from J, with 14 bases in between. CDR3 nucleotide sequence: TGTGCCAGCAGCTCCCTTCGAATAGTGTCCTACGAGCAGTACTTC. Its translation is CASSSLRIVSYEQYF.

The rearrangement links TRBV6-2 or TRBV6-3 to TRBJ1-1, with D possibly matching TRBD1 (5 bases). The CDR3 sequence is 17 residues long. V dropped 4 bases and J dropped 0 bases, with 18 bases sitting between them. The germline gives CDR1 MNHEY, CDR2 SVGEGT. The CDR3 region is CASSSPGVTPLNTEAFF. DNA for the CDR3: TGTGCCAGCAGTTCCCCGGGGGTCACGCCATTGAACACTGAAGCTTTCTTT.

J is TRBJ2-1 and V is TRBV18, with 10 bases matching TRBD2. The V gene's germline CDR1 is KGHSH and CDR2 LQKENI. The CDR3 is made up of 15 amino acids. The V gene end was trimmed by 6 bases and the J gene end by 5 bases; junction bases not matched to a gene: 7. The DNA of the CDR3 is TGTGCCAGCTCCCCAGCGGGGGGGCCCAACAATGAGCAGTTCTTC. Translation: CASSPAGGPNNEQFF.

The V and J genes are TRBV5-4 and TRBJ2-6, with 8 positions matching TRBD1. The V gene end was trimmed by 4 bases and the J gene end by 7 bases; junction bases not matched to a gene: 4. The germline V gene has CDR1 SGHNT and CDR2 YYREEE (reference sequence). The CDR3 covers 14 residues. The CDR3 here is CASSHGQGANVLTF. The CDR3 region has the DNA TGTGCCAGCAGCCATGGACAGGGAGCCAACGTCCTGACTTTC.

This chain uses TRBV5-3 with TRBJ2-4; D might be TRBD1 (5 bases). TRBV5-3 belongs to the ORF category, with a function that is uncertain. The CDR3 extends over 18 amino acids. The ends were cut back, 7 bases at V and 0 bases at J, with 23 bases in the middle. DNA of the CDR3: TGTGCCAGACTTTGGACATCCTTCTCTCCGCTAGCCAAAAACATTCAGTACTTC. Translating gives CARLWTSFSPLAKNIQYF.

The rearrangement joins TRBV19 to TRBJ1-2, with 12 positions matching TRBD1. The germline CDR1 and CDR2 sequences are LNHDA and SQIVND (reference sequence). With 6 bases clipped from V and 12 bases from J, the junction kept 8 bases outside the gene matches. The CDR3 covers 13 residues. DNA for the CDR3: TGTGCCAGTAGCTCCGGGACAGGGGGCCCAAACACCTTC. It yields the protein CASSSGTGGPNTF.

This chain joins TRBV5-1 and TRBJ1-4; 9 nucleotides match TRBD1. Trimming took 3 bases from V and 2 from J; bases not matched to a gene: 5. This CDR3 spans 16 amino acids. CDR1 and CDR2 from the germline V gene are SGHRS and YFSETQ. CDR3 region: CASSSDRGRTNEKLFF. The CDR3 nucleotides are TGCGCCAGCAGCTCGGACAGGGGTCGGACTAATGAAAAACTGTTTTTT.

This clone was seen a single time. The CDR3 region is CASRSGVAGANVLTF. The CDR3 bases are TGCGCCAGCAGGTCAGGGGTGGCTGGGGCCAACGTCCTGACTTTC. This rearrangement joins TRBV5-1 to TRBJ2-6; D is possibly TRBD1 (6 bases). V dropped 5 bases and J dropped 2 bases, with 11 bases sitting between them. This CDR3 is 15 amino acids long. The germline gives CDR1 SGHRS, CDR2 YFSETQ. The full variable domain, with the rest looked up from reference TRBV5-1 and TRBJ2-6, is KAGVTQTPRYLIKTRGQQVTLSCSPISGHRSVSWYQQTPGQGLQFLFEYFSETQRNKGNFPGRFSGRQFSNSRSEMNVSTLELGDSALYLCASRSGVAGANVLTFGAGSRLTVL.

The chain links TRBV7-2 to TRBJ1-3; tentatively, D is TRBD1 (6 bases). The CDR3 runs to 18 residues. With 1 base removed from V and 4 bases from J, the gap between germline ends came to 20 bases. The germline CDR1 and CDR2 sequences are SGHTA and FQGNSA. The CDR3, as DNA: TGTGCCAGCAGCTTAGGCAGGGGCCGTGTCGGGTTCGGAAACACCATATATTTT. It encodes CASSLGRGRVGFGNTIYF.

This chain joins TRBV20-1 and TRBJ1-2; D gene unclear. Trimming removed 4 bases from V and 4 bases from J, with 4 bases in between. The CDR3 has 10 residues. Per the germline V gene, CDR1 is DFQATT and CDR2 is SNEGSKA (reference sequence). For the CDR3, the DNA is TGCAGTGCTATCAGCTATGGCTACACCTTC. It specifies CSAISYGYTF.

The CDR3 sequence is CASGPGQGGNEQFF. Here the CDR3 DNA reads TGTGCTAGTGGTCCGGGACAGGGTGGCAATGAGCAGTTCTTC. J is TRBJ2-1 and V is TRBV12-5, with 9 bases fitting TRBD1. Germline CDR1 and CDR2: LGHNT and FRNRAP. This CDR3 has 14 amino acids. Germline trimming cut 5 bases from V and 6 bases from J; bases unmatched to any gene: 5.